This T cell receptor (beta chain) was observed in a study of regulatory T cells in long-lasting Graves disease. In the study overall: In persistent Graves' disease, antithyroid drugs had been taken for over 5 years and TSH receptor antibodies stayed positive.

According to the study, TCR beta libraries were built with iRepertoire HTBI primers and CDR3-region Arm-PCR. TCRdb used MiXCR to reprocess the multiplex PCR reads, holding one entry per CDR3 protein. The sample lists about 430,000 distinct CDR3 sequences, roughly a fifth occurring once. The time point was: persistent/refractory GD, antithyroid drugs over 5 years with positive TRAb. The authors made the TCR library using RNA they extracted from PBMCs. Staff drew roughly 10 milliliters of peripheral blood into EDTA tubes. At least ten counts were recorded for this clonotype. CDR1 SGDLS and CDR2 YYNGEE come from the germline V gene. The V end lost 0 bases, the J end lost 4 bases, and 10 bases lay between the germline ends. This CDR3 region has 14 residues.

The source material was peripheral blood mononuclear cells (PBMCs), sampled when the disease was refractory, from a patient treated with antithyroid drugs. The receptor comes from a female donor with Graves disease. V is TRBV9 and J is TRBJ1-2; D gene uncertain. CDR3 region: CASSVAEGSYGYTF. CDR3 coding DNA: TGTGCCAGCAGCGTAGCAGAAGGCTCCTATGGCTACACCTTC.